Presented here are 27 T cell receptor beta chains from one specimen sequenced in a study of response to subunit inactivated influenza vaccine (dated by TCRdb to the late 2010s). The library was prepared using RT-PCR. TCRdb names Illumina HiSeq 2500 as the instrument used. TCRdb reran the public reads through fastp at Q25 and MiXCR, keeping productive beta chains. Each entry merges the rows of one CDR3 protein and shows their most common DNA and genes. The sample profile shows under 550,000 distinct CDR3 sequences; approximately 7.1% of them were found once. The top ten hold over 10% of the sample. The sample was PBMCs from blood, taken 23 months after vaccination. These receptors were collected from a man aged 50-75 years who received an inactivated influenza vaccine. Donor details come from another sample of the same person, matched by shared clones.

This clonotype was found many times. V gene TRBV12-3 or TRBV12-4 combines with J gene TRBJ2-3, with D unresolved. V was pared by 2 bases and J by 2 bases, with 5 bases between. CDR3 size: 13 residues. CDR3: CASSLSSTDTQYF. The CDR3 coding sequence is TGTGCCAGCAGTTTATCTTCCACAGATACGCAGTATTTT.

In this sample, this clonotype turned up a few times. The V and J genes are TRBV7-2 and TRBJ2-1; 11 bases are a match to TRBD2. Germline CDR1 is SGHTA and CDR2 is FQGNSA. The CDR3 runs to 16 residues. With 5 bases clipped from V and 6 bases from J, the junction kept 9 bases outside the gene matches. The CDR3 here is CASSAQLAGVVNEQFF. The DNA for the CDR3 is TGTGCCAGCAGCGCCCAACTAGCGGGAGTGGTCAATGAGCAGTTCTTC.

The chain uses TRBV30 and TRBJ1-2; TRBD1 aligns across 11 bases. The CDR3 extends over 16 amino acids. In germline, CDR1 is GTSNPN, CDR2 SVGIG (reference sequence). The junction had 12 bases not matched to a gene; V was cut back by 1 base and J by 8 bases. The CDR3 is CAWSGSGGQGEEGYTF. The CDR3, as DNA: TGTGCCTGGAGTGGGAGCGGGGGACAGGGGGAAGAAGGCTACACCTTC. Looking up the rest from reference TRBV30 and TRBJ1-2 gives the full variable domain: SQTIHQWPATLVQPVGSPLSLECTVEGTSNPNLYWYRQAAGRGLQLLFYSVGIGQISSEVPQNLSASRPQDRQFILSSKKLLLSDSGFYLCAWSGSGGQGEEGYTFGSGTRLTVV.

This clonotype was counted ten times or more. The chain couples TRBV4-2 to TRBJ2-2, with TRBD1 identical over 10 bases. Losses at the gene ends were 1 base for V and 2 bases for J; bases not matched to a gene: 4. The CDR3 is made up of 17 amino acids. Germline V gives CDR1 LGHNA, CDR2 YNFKEQ. CDR3 residues: CASSQAGTGVNTGELFF. The DNA for the CDR3 is TGTGCCAGCAGCCAAGCGGGGACAGGGGTTAACACCGGGGAGCTGTTTTTT.

This clonotype was observed a few times. The chain links TRBV6-2 or TRBV6-3 to TRBJ2-5, with D perhaps TRBD1 or TRBD2 (5 bases each). Germline lookup yields CDR1 MNHEY and CDR2 SVGEGT. The CDR3 is 13 residues long. Trimming took 6 bases from V and 4 from J, leaving 12 bases between them. CDR3 coding DNA: TGTGCCAGCAGGGAGGCAGGGAGAGAGACCCAGTACTTC. Its translation is CASREAGRETQYF.

This clonotype was found a few times. The V call is TRBV5-1, the J call TRBJ2-3, with a possible D match to TRBD2 (6 bases). V was cut by 3 bases and J by 1 base, with 12 bases left in between. This CDR3 region has 15 residues. The germline V gene has CDR1 SGHRS and CDR2 YFSETQ. Written as DNA, the CDR3 is TGCGCCAGCAGCTCGGGGCGGGGACGCACAGATACGCAGTATTTT. This sequence encodes CASSSGRGRTDTQYF.

The chain is built from TRBV10-3 and TRBJ1-4; D perhaps matches TRBD1 (5 bases). V was cut by 3 bases and J by 1 base, with 12 bases left in between. Germline V gene lookup returns CDR1 ENHRY and CDR2 SYGVKD. The CDR3 loop spans 16 amino acids. DNA of the CDR3: TGTGCCATCAGTGATCAGGGCCTCGGAACTAATGAAAAACTGTTTTTT. This gives the protein CAISDQGLGTNEKLFF.

The V call is TRBV10-3, the J call TRBJ2-5; no reliable D call. From germline, CDR1 is ENHRY and CDR2 SYGVKD. The CDR3 is made up of 13 amino acids. V gave up 7 bases and J gave up 3 bases, with 12 bases separating them. This CDR3 is CAIKGQDEETQYF. As DNA, the CDR3 is TGTGCCATCAAAGGCCAGGACGAAGAGACCCAGTACTTC.

This clonotype occurred a few times. The chain is built from TRBV6-1 and TRBJ2-1, with 7 bases matching TRBD2. CDR3 length equals 17 residues. Germline CDR1 is MNHNS and CDR2 is SASEGT. V lost 6 bases to trimming and J lost 0 bases; unmatched junction nucleotides: 11. CDR3 amino acids: CASRTRDYLSSYNEQFF. DNA for the CDR3: TGTGCCAGCAGGACGCGGGACTACCTGAGCTCCTACAATGAGCAGTTCTTC.

In this sample, this clonotype turned up a few times. This chain joins TRBV9 and TRBJ1-1; no reliable D call. The ends were cut back, 2 bases at V and 8 bases at J, with 16 bases in the middle. The CDR3 spans 14 residues. The germline CDR1 and CDR2 sequences are SGDLS and YYNGEE. The CDR3 DNA reads as TGTGCCAGCAGCGTCGCACCAGGAGGGAGGGAAGCTTTCTTT. Protein: CASSVAPGGREAFF. The whole variable domain, remainder taken from reference TRBV9 and TRBJ1-1, is DSGVTQTPKHLITATGQRVTLRCSPRSGDLSVYWYQQSLDQGLQFLIQYYNGEERAKGNILERFSAQQFPDLHSELNLSSLELGDSALYFCASSVAPGGREAFFGQGTRLTVV.

This clonotype was seen a few times. The V gene is TRBV7-9, the J gene TRBJ2-1, with 8 positions matching TRBD1. Trimming cost V 3 bases and J 0 bases; bases outside gene matches: 7. CDR1 and CDR2 from the germline V gene are SEHNR and FQNEAQ (reference sequence). This CDR3 region has 17 residues. CDR3: CASSFPGQASSYNEQFF. The CDR3 DNA reads TGTGCCAGCAGCTTCCCGGGACAGGCCAGCTCCTACAATGAGCAGTTCTTC.

This clonotype was seen a handful of times. This may arise from a read error, as a much more abundant clone is one base away. The J gene is TRBJ1-2, the V gene TRBV7-2; 10 bases are shared with TRBD1. Germline V CDR1 and CDR2: SGHTA, FQGNSA. Trimming took 5 bases from V and 5 from J; bases not matched to a gene: 2. This CDR3 region has 13 residues. CDR3 DNA: TGTGCCAGCAGCCGGGGACAGGGGTATGGCTACACCTTC. This translates into CASSRGQGYGYTF.

The chain carries TRBV29-1 and TRBJ2-5; possibly TRBD1 or TRBD2 for D (5 bases each). Germline-derived CDR1 and CDR2 are SQVTM and ANQGSEA. The V gene lost 3 bases and the J gene lost 0 bases, with 17 bases spanning the gap. The CDR3 has 16 amino acids. CDR3 DNA sequence: TGCAGCGTTGACTTACACTTGGGACGGGACCAAGAGACCCAGTACTTC. Encoded protein: CSVDLHLGRDQETQYF.

A few counts support this clonotype. The rearrangement links TRBV14 to TRBJ2-2, with D tentatively TRBD2 (5 bases). V was trimmed by 5 bases and J by 0 bases, leaving 16 bases between them. Germline assignment: CDR1 SGHDN and CDR2 FVKESK. The CDR3 consists of 17 residues. In nucleotides, the CDR3 is TGTGCCAGCAGCTCGCTAATTCCGGGATCGAACACCGGGGAGCTGTTTTTT. It specifies CASSSLIPGSNTGELFF. Combining the CDR3 with reference TRBV14 and TRBJ2-2 gives the whole variable domain EAGVTQFPSHSVIEKGQTVTLRCDPISGHDNLYWYRRVMGKEIKFLLHFVKESKQDESGMPNNRFLAERTGGTYSTLKVQPAELEDSGVYFCASSSLIPGSNTGELFFGEGSRLTVL.

The chain carries TRBV12-5 and TRBJ2-1, with no clear D. Germline values: CDR1 LGHNT, CDR2 FRNRAP. The CDR3 loop spans 13 amino acids. Trimming shortened V by 6 bases and J by 4 bases, and 10 bases separated the two germline ends. The CDR3 sequence: CASGGGPYNEQFF. In DNA form, the CDR3 reads TGTGCTAGTGGGGGCGGTCCTTACAATGAGCAGTTCTTC.

The table lists this clonotype with a few counts. The chain links TRBV20-1 to TRBJ1-1, with D maybe TRBD1 (5 bases). There are 14 residues in the CDR3. V gave up 2 bases and J gave up 1 base, with 11 bases separating them. Per germline, CDR1 DFQATT and CDR2 SNEGSKA (reference sequence). CDR3 loop: CSARMGGGNTEAFF. The CDR3 DNA reads as TGCAGTGCTAGAATGGGGGGAGGGAACACTGAAGCTTTCTTT.

This chain joins TRBV10-3 and TRBJ2-1; D remains unclear. CDR1 is ENHRY and CDR2 is SYGVKD in the germline V gene. The V end was cut by 0 bases, the J end by 5 bases, with 11 bases between. The CDR3 extends over 15 amino acids. This CDR3 reads CAISESIAGDNEQFF. CDR3 nucleotides: TGTGCCATCAGTGAGTCAATTGCAGGAGACAATGAGCAGTTCTTC.

This clonotype was seen at least ten times. The CDR3 coding sequence is TGTGCCAGCAGCGCCACTCCCGTTGACCCTTCGAGGAATGAGCAGTTCTTC. Its protein is CASSATPVDPSRNEQFF. The gene calls are TRBV7-9 and TRBJ2-1; the D is unclear. The germline V gene encodes CDR1 SEHNR and CDR2 FQNEAQ (reference sequence). The CDR3 contains 17 residues. Trimming took off 5 bases at V and 7 bases at J, with 24 bases between the two ends. Full variable domain (rest looked up from reference TRBV7-9 and TRBJ2-1): DTGVSQNPRHKITKRGQNVTFRCDPISEHNRLYWYRQTLGQGPEFLTYFQNEAQLEKSRLLSDRFSAERPKGSFSTLEIQRTEQGDSAMYLCASSATPVDPSRNEQFFGPGTRLTVL.

This clonotype occurred a few times. The V and J genes are TRBV18 and TRBJ2-1; a possible D gene is TRBD1 (6 bases). V was pared by 2 bases and J by 3 bases, with 14 bases between. The CDR3 spans 16 residues. Germline CDR1 KGHSH, CDR2 LQKENI. Written as DNA, the CDR3 is TGTGCCAGCTCACCATCCACAGGGCGCGTCTACAATGAGCAGTTCTTC. Protein: CASSPSTGRVYNEQFF.

This clonotype occurred many times. The V call is TRBV5-1, the J call TRBJ2-7, with unresolved D. V gave up 1 base and J gave up 6 bases, with 11 bases separating them. Germline CDR1 is SGHRS and CDR2 is YFSETQ. The CDR3 totals 13 residues. The CDR3 protein is CASSLKVASEQYF. In DNA, the CDR3 is TGCGCCAGCAGCTTGAAGGTTGCGTCCGAGCAGTACTTC.

This clonotype has at least ten counts. DNA of the CDR3: TGCGCCAGCAGCCGCATGAGCCGAGAGACCCAGTACTTC. It translates to CASSRMSRETQYF. The V and J genes are TRBV4-1 and TRBJ2-5; unclear D gene. This CDR3 spans 13 amino acids. Germline-derived CDR1 and CDR2 are MGHRA and YSYEKL. The V and J ends lost 4 bases and 4 bases respectively, with 10 bases between them.

This clonotype appeared a few times. This sequence joins TRBV13 and TRBJ1-4; 7 nucleotides match TRBD1. Germline V gene lookup returns CDR1 PRHDT and CDR2 FYEKMQ (reference sequence). Unmatched junction bases numbered 6, after V lost 4 bases and J lost 7 bases. The CDR3 is made up of 14 amino acids. This CDR3 is CASSYRGEGEKLFF. As DNA, the CDR3 is TGTGCCAGCAGCTACAGGGGAGAGGGTGAAAAACTGTTTTTT.

This clonotype was recorded many times. The chain joins TRBV20-1 to TRBJ1-6, with 12 bases matching TRBD1. V gave up 2 bases and J gave up 9 bases; unmatched junction bases: 8. CDR3 length: 16 amino acids. From germline, CDR1 is DFQATT and CDR2 SNEGSKA (reference sequence). The CDR3 here is CSARPGQGAMSSPLHF. The CDR3 DNA reads TGCAGTGCTAGACCGGGACAGGGGGCGATGAGTTCACCCCTCCACTTT.

Many counts were recorded for this clonotype. V gene TRBV20-1 combines with J gene TRBJ2-1, with 7 bases fitting TRBD1. CDR1 and CDR2 from the germline V gene are DFQATT and SNEGSKA (reference sequence). With 2 bases clipped from V and 4 bases from J, the junction kept 11 bases outside the gene matches. The CDR3 consists of 16 residues. The CDR3 sequence: CSARQIRQGDYNEQFF. The CDR3 nucleotides read TGCAGTGCTAGACAAATTCGACAGGGAGATTACAATGAGCAGTTCTTC.

This clonotype appeared a few times. The chain combines TRBV30 with TRBJ2-7; 12 positions match TRBD2. From germline, CDR1 is GTSNPN and CDR2 SVGIG (reference sequence). The CDR3 is made up of 15 amino acids. V lost 1 base, J lost 4 bases, and 5 bases stayed unmatched. CDR3 coding DNA: TGTGCCTGGAGTGACCCGGGACTAGCGGGTTACGAGCAGTACTTC. It is translated as CAWSDPGLAGYEQYF.

This clonotype has ten or more counts. The chain combines TRBV20-1 with TRBJ1-4; TRBD1 aligns across 7 bases. From germline, CDR1 is DFQATT and CDR2 SNEGSKA (reference sequence). V was pared by 8 bases and J by 0 bases, with 0 bases of the junction left unmatched. The CDR3 is made up of 12 amino acids. The CDR3 DNA follows: TGCAGTACAGGGGCAACTAATGAAAAACTGTTTTTT. Translation gives CSTGATNEKLFF.

Only a few counts were recorded for this clonotype. The rearrangement links TRBV2 to TRBJ2-1, with 7 nucleotides matching TRBD1. Germline assignment: CDR1 SNHLY and CDR2 FYNNEI. This CDR3 contains 16 residues. Unmatched junction bases numbered 9, after V lost 6 bases and J lost 1 base. The CDR3 loop reads CASSRQGSPSYNEQFF. The CDR3 DNA is TGTGCCAGCAGCCGACAGGGTTCCCCGTCCTACAATGAGCAGTTCTTC.